The source of this T cell receptor (beta chain) is a study of cytomegalovirus exposure and HLA in healthy donors. Clones were sequenced by immunoSEQ multiplex PCR, and TCRdb holds only the in-frame ones, with some missing. The table lists roughly 250,000 clones, approximately 86% of them singletons, with over 0.95% in the top ten. CDR1 and CDR2 (germline): SGHDT, YYEEEE. The V gene end was trimmed by 1 base and the J gene end by 1 base; junction bases not matched to a gene: 13. This CDR3 spans 19 amino acids. Sequenced sample: PBMCs. The receptor was derived from a woman aged 25 to 39 in good health and CMV-seropositive. The gene calls are TRBV5-6 and TRBJ1-5, with 8 bases fitting TRBD1. CDR3 sequence: CASSLRVGTGGKSNQPQHF. CDR3 in DNA: TGTGCCAGCAGCTTGAGGGTAGGTACAGGGGGTAAAAGCAATCAGCCCCAGCATTTT.